One sample yielded the 26 T cell receptor beta chains listed below, sequenced in a study of response to subunit inactivated influenza vaccine. Via MiXCR, TCRdb re-called the RT-PCR reads, giving one row per CDR3 protein. The sample yields about 300,000 distinct CDR3 sequences, 20% to 25% seen once. This sample comprised PBMCs from blood, obtained around 22 months after vaccination. These receptors were taken from a man aged 45 to 70 who received an inactivated influenza vaccine.

This clonotype has more than one count but fewer than ten. V is TRBV12-3 or TRBV12-4 and J is TRBJ2-7; the match to TRBD2 covers 7 bases. J gave up 0 bases and V 5 bases, and 1 base lay outside the gene matches. The CDR3 is 13 amino acids. For the CDR3, the DNA is TGTGCCAGCAGTAGCGGGGCCTCCTACGAGCAGTACTTC. As protein: CASSSGASYEQYF.

There are many counts of this clonotype. The chain carries TRBV11-2 and TRBJ2-2; D might be TRBD1 or TRBD2, each matching 5 bases. This CDR3 spans 17 amino acids. CDR1 is SGHAT, CDR2 FQNNGV, per germline. The V gene lost 4 bases and the J gene lost 3 bases, with 18 bases spanning the gap. The CDR3 protein is CASSSPGDRGHTGELFF. Written as DNA, the CDR3 is TGTGCCAGCAGCTCCCCCGGTGATAGGGGACACACCGGGGAGCTGTTTTTT.

This clonotype was seen a handful of times. This chain uses TRBV11-1 with TRBJ2-7; 7 bases are a match to TRBD2. The trim removed 1 base at V and 2 bases at J, leaving 14 bases unmatched. Germline assignment: CDR1 SGHAT and CDR2 FQDESV (reference sequence). CDR3 size: 18 residues. The CDR3 DNA follows: TGTGCCAGCAGCTTAGGGGTTTCGGGACTACGTACGACCTACGAGCAGTACTTC. Translating gives CASSLGVSGLRTTYEQYF. Drawing the rest from reference TRBV11-1 and TRBJ2-7, the complete variable domain is EAEVAQSPRYKITEKSQAVAFWCDPISGHATLYWYRQILGQGPELLVQFQDESVVDDSQLPKDRFSAERLKGVDSTLKIQPAELGDSAMYLCASSLGVSGLRTTYEQYFGPGTRLTVT.

For the CDR3, the DNA is TGTGCCAGCAGTTACTCGGGGACCTATGGCTACACCTTC. Protein product: CASSYSGTYGYTF. The chain employs TRBV6-5 and TRBJ1-2, with D tentatively TRBD1 (5 bases). With 0 bases removed from V and 4 bases from J, the gap between germline ends came to 6 bases. Germline CDR1 is MNHEY and CDR2 is SVGAGI. The CDR3 consists of 13 residues.

The rearrangement links TRBV6-2 or TRBV6-3 to TRBJ2-7; D is undetermined. The CDR3 spans 12 residues. With 5 bases removed from V and 3 bases from J, the gap between germline ends came to 8 bases. Germline CDR1 reads MNHEY; CDR2 reads SVGEGT. CDR3 loop: CASSDQHYEQYF. CDR3 DNA: TGTGCCAGCAGTGATCAGCACTACGAGCAGTACTTC.

This clonotype was seen only a few times. This sequence joins TRBV27 and TRBJ1-5; perhaps TRBD1 as D (6 bases). Germline V gene sequence: CDR1 MNHEY, CDR2 SMNVEV (reference sequence). CDR3 length: 14 residues. Trimming removed 5 bases at V and 6 bases at J, with 14 bases between. CDR3 sequence: CASSPYRAGQPQHF. The CDR3, as DNA: TGTGCCAGCAGTCCCTACAGGGCTGGTCAGCCCCAGCATTTT.

This clonotype was seen once. This chain connects TRBV19 to TRBJ1-5, with D possibly matching TRBD1 (6 bases). The CDR3 contains 15 residues. Trimming stripped 5 bases from V and 3 bases from J, with 14 bases between. CDR1 is LNHDA, CDR2 SQIVND, per germline (reference sequence). The CDR3 loop reads CASSDGTRINQPQHF. Written as DNA, the CDR3 is TGTGCCAGTAGTGACGGGACACGGATCAATCAGCCCCAGCATTTT.

The rearrangement links TRBV2 to TRBJ2-3, with D maybe TRBD2 (5 bases). V lost 8 bases and J lost 0, with 15 bases in between. Germline V gives CDR1 SNHLY, CDR2 FYNNEI. CDR3 length: 15 residues. CDR3 nucleotide sequence: TGTGCCAGCTCGCTCCTTCGGGGAAGCACAGATACGCAGTATTTT. Translating it yields CASSLLRGSTDTQYF.

V is TRBV5-6 and J is TRBJ2-3; 9 nucleotides line up with TRBD2. The trim removed 1 base at V and 3 bases at J, leaving 3 bases unmatched. The CDR3 length is 15 residues. Per germline, CDR1 SGHDT and CDR2 YYEEEE. The CDR3, as DNA: TGTGCCAGCAGCTTGTCTAGCGGGATTACAGATACGCAGTATTTT. It encodes CASSLSSGITDTQYF.

This chain connects TRBV7-2 to TRBJ1-3, with D tentatively TRBD1 (6 bases). Trimming shortened V by 5 bases and J by 0 bases, and 14 bases separated the two germline ends. Germline V gene sequence: CDR1 SGHTA, CDR2 FQGNSA. This CDR3 has 16 residues. CDR3 protein: CASSPRPTGSGNTIYF. The CDR3 DNA reads TGTGCCAGCAGCCCTCGCCCGACAGGCTCTGGAAACACCATATATTTT.

The chain links TRBV5-1 to TRBJ2-3, with TRBD2 matching 8 bases. CDR1 and CDR2 (germline): SGHRS, YFSETQ. Germline trimming cut 5 bases from V and 1 base from J; bases unmatched to any gene: 6. This CDR3 has 15 amino acids. The CDR3 region is CASSPRLARTDTQYF. Here the CDR3 DNA reads TGCGCCAGCAGTCCTCGACTAGCGCGCACAGATACGCAGTATTTT.

This chain links TRBV12-3 or TRBV12-4 with TRBJ1-6; D is possibly TRBD1 (5 bases). This CDR3 spans 19 amino acids. V lost 6 bases and J lost 6, with 27 bases in between. CDR3: CASSFYGWGTRKANSPLHF. CDR3 DNA: TGTGCCAGCAGCTTTTACGGTTGGGGGACCAGAAAGGCTAATTCACCCCTCCACTTT.

This rearrangement joins TRBV10-1 to TRBJ2-2; 7 nucleotides match TRBD1. Trimming took 6 bases from V and 4 from J; bases not matched to a gene: 5. This CDR3 is 14 amino acids long. The V gene's germline CDR1 is WNHNN and CDR2 SYGVQD (reference sequence). The CDR3 DNA follows: TGCGCCAGCAGGGGGGACAGCTCCACCGGGGAGCTGTTTTTT. This sequence encodes CASRGDSSTGELFF.

The rearrangement uses TRBV7-2 and TRBJ2-5; the D gene is possibly TRBD1 (6 bases). CDR3 length equals 13 residues. V lost 6 bases to trimming and J lost 6 bases, with 14 bases between them. The germline gives CDR1 SGHTA, CDR2 FQGNSA. CDR3 DNA sequence: TGTGCCAGCAGGGGTGGGGGCCTTAAGACCCAGTACTTC. It encodes CASRGGGLKTQYF.

The rearrangement links TRBV10-3 to TRBJ2-5; the D gene is possibly TRBD1 (5 bases). There are 13 residues in the CDR3. Trimming took 4 bases from V and 7 from J, leaving 13 bases between them. Germline V CDR1 and CDR2: ENHRY, SYGVKD. CDR3 in DNA: TGTGCCATCAGTGCGGGCAGGGTCGCGACCCAGTACTTC. Translation gives CAISAGRVATQYF.

V usage is TRBV7-2 and J usage is TRBJ2-7; unclear D gene. Trimming shortened V by 1 base and J by 0 bases, and 7 bases separated the two germline ends. The germline CDR1 and CDR2 sequences are SGHTA and FQGNSA. The CDR3 is made up of 14 amino acids. CDR3 sequence: CASSLGYDSYEQYF. DNA of the CDR3: TGTGCCAGCAGCTTAGGTTACGACTCCTACGAGCAGTACTTC.

There are a few counts of this clonotype. The chain combines TRBV5-1 with TRBJ1-1; no clear D gene. Trimming pared 6 bases from V and 2 bases from J, leaving 14 bases between. The CDR3 length is 14 residues. Germline V gene lookup returns CDR1 SGHRS and CDR2 YFSETQ. CDR3 protein: CASTEPGSNTEAFF. DNA of the CDR3: TGCGCCAGCACGGAACCGGGGTCCAACACTGAAGCTTTCTTT.

This clonotype was counted a few times. The J gene is TRBJ2-5, the V gene TRBV28; no firm D call. V lost 5 bases and J lost 2, with 15 bases in between. CDR3 length: 15 residues. The germline gives CDR1 MDHEN, CDR2 SYDVKM. The CDR3 DNA sequence: TGTGCCAGCAGTCCGGCCAAGATCCCACAAGAGACCCAGTACTTC. Translation: CASSPAKIPQETQYF.

This sequence joins TRBV5-4 and TRBJ1-3, with D unclear. CDR1 and CDR2 (germline): SGHNT, YYREEE (reference sequence). Trimming took off 0 bases at V and 0 bases at J, with 7 bases between the two ends. This CDR3 has 15 amino acids. CDR3 region: CASSLEAVSGNTIYF. In DNA, the CDR3 is TGTGCCAGCAGCTTGGAAGCAGTCTCTGGAAACACCATATATTTT.

This clonotype came up a few times. V gene TRBV7-8 combines with J gene TRBJ1-5; the match to TRBD1 covers 9 bases. Germline assignment: CDR1 SGHVS and CDR2 FQNEAQ. After removal of 1 base from V and 4 bases from J, the junction contained 5 bases not matched to a gene. CDR3 length: 16 residues. CDR3 sequence reads: CASSLDLTGGNQPQHF. The CDR3 DNA is TGTGCCAGCAGCTTAGATCTGACAGGGGGAAATCAGCCCCAGCATTTT.

J is TRBJ2-2 and V is TRBV4-3; D possibly matches TRBD1 or TRBD2 (6 bases each). CDR1 and CDR2 from the germline V gene are LGHNA and YSLEER. V lost 0 bases and J lost 5, with 10 bases in between. The CDR3 spans 15 residues. CDR3 DNA sequence: TGCGCCAGCAGCCAAGATCTAGGGGGGACCGGGGAGCTGTTTTTT. Its translation is CASSQDLGGTGELFF.

This clonotype was found once. The chain is built from TRBV20-1 and TRBJ2-1; 7 bases line up with TRBD1. CDR1 and CDR2 from the germline V gene are DFQATT and SNEGSKA (reference sequence). This CDR3 contains 13 residues. V lost 3 bases to trimming and J lost 6 bases; unmatched junction nucleotides: 5. CDR3 nucleotides: TGCAGTGCTAGTACTGGGACAGCCAATGAGCAGTTCTTC. Residues: CSASTGTANEQFF.

This clonotype was counted between two and nine times. The chain uses TRBV20-1 and TRBJ1-5; D is perhaps TRBD1 (6 bases). Trimming took off 6 bases at V and 1 base at J, with 19 bases between the two ends. CDR1 is DFQATT and CDR2 is SNEGSKA in the germline V gene (reference sequence). The CDR3 consists of 16 residues. CDR3 sequence: CSAPGQTYGSNQPQHF. The CDR3, as DNA: TGCAGTGCACCTGGACAGACGTATGGGAGCAATCAGCCCCAGCATTTT.

V usage is TRBV6-2 or TRBV6-3 and J usage is TRBJ2-5, with 7 bases lining up with TRBD1. The germline CDR1 and CDR2 sequences are MNHEY and SVGEGT. Trimming took 5 bases from V and 2 from J; bases not matched to a gene: 17. This CDR3 comprises 18 residues. CDR3 region: CASSLSSGQFPGQETQYF. CDR3 sequence (DNA): TGTGCCAGCAGTCTCAGCTCGGGACAGTTTCCCGGACAAGAGACCCAGTACTTC.

This clonotype appeared a few times. CDR3 DNA: TGTGCCAGCAGCTCAAATCCGGGGGGAACCACAGATACGCAGTATTTT. It yields the protein CASSSNPGGTTDTQYF. The genes are TRBV7-2 and TRBJ2-3, with 7 nucleotides matching TRBD2. In germline, CDR1 is SGHTA, CDR2 FQGNSA. V shed 4 bases, J shed 2 bases, and the junction held 9 bases outside the gene matches. The CDR3 is 16 residues long.

The chain carries TRBV9 and TRBJ2-5; no clear D gene. V lost 1 base to trimming and J lost 5 bases, with 12 bases between them. The CDR3 is made up of 14 amino acids. Germline CDR1 and CDR2: SGDLS and YYNGEE. Here the CDR3 DNA reads TGTGCCAGCAGCGTATCCTACGGCGGCGAGACCCAGTACTTC. Protein product: CASSVSYGGETQYF. The whole variable domain, remainder taken from reference TRBV9 and TRBJ2-5, is DSGVTQTPKHLITATGQRVTLRCSPRSGDLSVYWYQQSLDQGLQFLIQYYNGEERAKGNILERFSAQQFPDLHSELNLSSLELGDSALYFCASSVSYGGETQYFGPGTRLLVL.